Sequencing of this T cell receptor beta chain was carried out in a study of shared clonotypes between healthy human individuals (dated by TCRdb to the early 2020s). Turning to the overall study: The cohort comprised a couple of women and a few men aged 18 to 49 years. For each donor, CD4 naive and CD4 memory were each run on three plates, CD8 naive on two plates, and CD8 memory on one plate. Blood TCR repertoires of about 5 healthy adults were deeply sequenced to estimate repertoire size and the extent of clonotype sharing between individuals. Libraries were prepared and TCR repertoires were sequenced by different laboratories using diverse techniques, in order to increase sequencing depth and limit assay-specific biases. Between about 0.85 and 9.5 billion PBMCs per donor were obtained by leukapheresis. General study outcomes and caveats: Naive subsets generally had larger estimated clonotype richness than memory subsets. Clonotypes shared by all four sorted-subset donors showed higher generation probabilities than non-shared clonotypes. Across a handful of donors, approximately 5% of naive CD4, roughly 3.4% of naive CD8, 2% to 2.5% of memory CD4, and under 0.45% of memory CD8 clonotypes were shared. Based on pairwise subsampling, the degree of clonotype sharing among donors was expected to be affected by sequencing depth. Rarefaction of sorted-subset datasets indicated incomplete sequencing despite the large sequencing depth. Because the study included only a small number of donors, the genetic and exposure-history diversity represented was limited. Sampling was restricted to blood, and TCR repertoires in tissues likely differ from the TCR repertoires found in blood.

Remarks on this clone: What antigen it recognizes has not been identified. Within one base of it there is no much larger clone, and no base qualities were kept.

The donors were healthy, HIV-negative adults who had no recently reported acute infections or vaccinations. Every donor was a Caucasian adult living in Nashville, Tennessee, USA. CD4+ T cells were enriched through magnetic negative selection, after which naive cells were positively selected on CD45RA and the remaining negative fraction served as the memory subset. Blood was collected by leukapheresis, and PBMCs were isolated by Ficoll-Histopaque density gradient centrifugation and then cryopreserved in liquid nitrogen vapor phase. Purity and quantity of every magnetically sorted T cell population were checked by analytical flow cytometry. Each sorted fraction had its genomic DNA isolated and then quantified by UV absorbance on a Nanodrop 2000c. CDR1 and CDR2 are read off the germline V gene as SGHTA and FQGNSA. From cysteine to phenylalanine, the CDR3 is 17 amino acids long. Only the CDR3 part of the read is kept: 51 bases, read in frame from the first base. V loses 6 bases at its end and J loses 7 bases; junction bases beyond the gene matches: 14.

TCR CDR3 regions were amplified from genomic DNA by multiplex PCR using the deep immunoSEQ assay. Extracted genomic DNA from each cell subset was distributed evenly across all wells of several immunoSEQ 96-well plates, and each plate was treated as a replicate. For sorted subsets, approximately 190 ng of genomic DNA, equivalent to 30,000 or so T cell genomes, went into each replicate PCR. Purified libraries were measured with a Qubit 3.0 fluorometer, size-checked on a Bioanalyzer 2100, and measured again with the KAPA Library Quantification kit. Every immunoSEQ 96-well plate was sequenced on a separate single-read 150-cycle Illumina NextSeq 550 flow cell. In the authors' own workflow: The immunoSEQ output contained only junctional sequences without quality scores, so filtering could not match that applied to full-length reads. To assign V/J genes and CDR3, sequences were annotated using PyIR, a Python wrapper for IgBLAST v1.9, with IMGT germline references. Any read was removed if the V/J assignment was weak (E-value above 1e-6), the CDR3 was missing, or the read contained stop codons, out-of-frame junctions, or ambiguous translated residues. V3J clonotypes were defined as sequences sharing the same inferred V gene, J gene, and CDR3 amino acid sequence. Percentage overlap between repertoires was computed as shared unique clonotypes divided by the size of the smaller repertoire. Repertoire richness was assessed with RTK rarefaction, the Chao1 estimator, and Recon v2.1 estimates of unobserved clonotypes. Generation probabilities for all TCRbeta clonotypes obtained by the gDNA method from a few donors were computed using OLGA. TCRdb holds this immuneACCESS table with in-frame rearrangements only. Some clones are missing; in checked studies, unresolved V genes explain under half, and the rest has no known cause. V and J calls plus clone size are reproduced from that table; the DNA served to infer D and trimming. In all, the sample holds 950,000 to 1,100,000 clones, and 70% to 80% of those were seen once. More than 0.55% of the sample comes from the top ten.

The sequence links TRBV7-2 to TRBJ2-1, and 11 junctional nucleotides match TRBD2. This TCR was sampled from a man between 18 and 35 years old in good health. Some clones in this sample may be carry-over from other donors' samples. Sequences were obtained from memory CD4+ T cells from PBMCs. What the cell subset or site label conveys for this sample: CD45RA-negative fraction. In nucleotides, the sequence is TGTGCCAGCAGGGACACCCAGGGACTAGCGGATTTAAATGAGCAGTTCTTC. Its translation reads: CASRDTQGLADLNEQFF.